Listed here are 17 T cell receptor beta chains from one sample, sequenced in a study of T-cell reconstitution after alpha-beta-depleted transplantation in children (dated by TCRdb to the mid-2010s). The library was generated by PCR. The sequencer listed for this sample is Illumina HiSeq 2500. TCR library preparation used molecular barcoding, with unique molecular identifiers applied to normalize quantification of the TCRbeta repertoire. The public reads were quality trimmed at Q25 with fastp and then assembled into clones with MiXCR by TCRdb, keeping productive beta chains. Each entry is one CDR3 protein sequence, shown with its most common DNA and genes. The sample table contains a few hundred thousand distinct CDR3 sequences; only one count was recorded for 13% of them. The biggest ten clones account for 2.2% of the sample. This sample's treatment or condition label indicates: allogeneic hematopoietic cell transplantation with graft depleted of TCRalphabeta T cells and CD19 B cells.

This specimen was PBMCs, mostly from graft donor cells, taken 360 days after TCRalphabeta/CD19-depleted stem cell transplant. The receptors originated from a male patient aged 10 to 17 who had a stem cell transplant for acute myeloid leukemia, so the T cells may come from the graft donor.

Ten or more counts support this clonotype. The V call is TRBV20-1, the J call TRBJ2-7; D unclear. Per the germline V gene, CDR1 is DFQATT and CDR2 is SNEGSKA (reference sequence). CDR3 length equals 11 residues. The V end was cut by 6 bases, the J end by 7 bases, with 13 bases between. The CDR3, as DNA: TGCAGTGCCGCCCTCTGGGCTGAGCAGTACTTC. Amino acid sequence: CSAALWAEQYF.

This clonotype was found once. One end of the junction is discordant with germline, which a read error may explain. The chain has TRBV6-2 or TRBV6-3 and TRBJ2-7; the match to TRBD2 covers 8 bases. CDR3 length: 13 amino acids. CDR1 and CDR2 (germline): MNHEY, SVGEGT. The CDR3, as DNA: TGTGCCAGCAGCAGACTAGCGAACTACGAGCAGTGCTTC. Amino acids: CASSRLANYEQCF.

This clonotype was observed once. J is TRBJ2-5 and V is TRBV20-1, with D hard to call. The CDR3 covers 13 residues. Germline CDR1 and CDR2: DFQATT and SNEGSKA (reference sequence). V was pared by 6 bases and J by 0 bases, with 11 bases between. The CDR3 sequence is CSAPQWYQETQYF. DNA of the CDR3: TGCAGTGCCCCGCAGTGGTACCAAGAGACCCAGTACTTC.

The chain links TRBV27 to TRBJ2-2; TRBD2 matches 11 bases. Germline V gives CDR1 MNHEY, CDR2 SMNVEV (reference sequence). CDR3 length equals 17 residues. The trim removed 2 bases at V and 5 bases at J, leaving 7 bases unmatched. CDR3 DNA: TGTGCCAGCAGTTTACCGTCTAGCGGGAGGTGGACCGGGGAGCTGTTTTTT. Protein sequence: CASSLPSSGRWTGELFF.

This sequence joins TRBV10-3 and TRBJ2-1, with D hard to call. There are 15 residues in the CDR3. The V end was cut by 10 bases, the J end by 1 base, with 17 bases between. The germline V gene has CDR1 ENHRY and CDR2 SYGVKD. CDR3 loop: CATLDWTGSYNEQFF. The DNA of the CDR3 is TGTGCCACCCTCGACTGGACCGGATCCTACAATGAGCAGTTCTTC.

The V call is TRBV20-1, the J call TRBJ2-7; D possibly uses TRBD1 or TRBD2 (5 bases each). Germline CDR1 reads DFQATT; CDR2 reads SNEGSKA (reference sequence). The V and J ends lost 1 base and 5 bases respectively, with 15 bases between them. The CDR3 runs 14 residues. The CDR3 sequence is CSARVGDRSHEQYF. CDR3 bases: TGCAGTGCTAGAGTGGGGGACCGGAGCCACGAGCAGTACTTC.

There are many counts of this clonotype. V is TRBV20-1 and J is TRBJ2-2; D unresolved. Germline CDR1 DFQATT, CDR2 SNEGSKA (reference sequence). Trimming took 0 bases from V and 2 from J, leaving 10 bases between them. The CDR3 extends over 15 amino acids. The CDR3 sequence: CSARDLLVNTGELFF. DNA for the CDR3: TGCAGTGCTAGAGATCTCCTAGTTAACACCGGGGAGCTGTTTTTT.

In its sample, this clonotype was seen a few times. This chain connects TRBV11-1 to TRBJ2-5, with TRBD2 identical over 8 bases. The CDR3 loop spans 16 amino acids. With V trimmed by 2 bases and J by 5 bases, 10 bases remained unmatched. Looked up from germline, CDR1 is SGHAT and CDR2 is FQDESV (reference sequence). In DNA form, the CDR3 reads TGTGCCAGCAGCTTACCCGGCTGGACTAGCATGGAGACCCAGTACTTC. Translation gives CASSLPGWTSMETQYF.

V gene TRBV21-1 combines with J gene TRBJ1-1; no check of the table's D call, TRBD1, against the DNA was made. TRBV21-1 is annotated as a pseudogene. The CDR3 spans 18 residues. The CDR3 protein is CASSKEGVGGGRGTEAFF. CDR3 DNA sequence: TGTGCCAGCAGCAAAGAGGGGGTTGGGGGGGGAAGAGGAACTGAAGCTTTCTTT.

The chain recombines TRBV7-2 with TRBJ2-7; 9 bases align to TRBD2. The CDR3 is 15 residues long. Looked up from germline, CDR1 is SGHTA and CDR2 is FQGNSA. J gave up 3 bases and V 5 bases, and 8 bases lay outside the gene matches. Here the CDR3 DNA reads TGTGCCAGCAGCCAGGAGCCAGCGGGAGGCTACGAGCAGTACTTC. This translates into CASSQEPAGGYEQYF.

This chain connects TRBV4-3 to TRBJ2-7; 12 bases are shared with TRBD2. The germline CDR1 and CDR2 sequences are LGHNA and YSLEER. This CDR3 has 18 residues. V lost 0 bases to trimming and J lost 5 bases; unmatched junction nucleotides: 11. The CDR3 region has the DNA TGCGCCAGCAGCCAAGATTCCCTGACTAGCGGGAGTTTCCACGAGCAGTACTTC. Protein product: CASSQDSLTSGSFHEQYF.

This clonotype was observed a few times. In DNA, the CDR3 is TGTGCCAGCAGTTACGCCACTTGGAGCTCCTACGAGCAGTACTTC. Translating gives CASSYATWSSYEQYF. This sequence joins TRBV6-2 or TRBV6-3 and TRBJ2-7; D remains ambiguous. The CDR3 has 15 residues. Trimming shortened V by 2 bases and J by 0 bases, and 11 bases separated the two germline ends. The germline V gene encodes CDR1 MNHEY and CDR2 SVGEGT.

This clonotype was observed a few times. J is TRBJ2-1 and V is TRBV5-1; 7 bases agree with TRBD2. The CDR3 has 17 residues. The J segment lost 6 bases and the V segment lost 3 bases, leaving 15 bases of the junction unmatched. The germline V gene has CDR1 SGHRS and CDR2 YFSETQ. CDR3 DNA: TGCGCCAGCAGCTACCTCCGACTAGCCCAGGTAACCAATGAGCAGTTCTTC. It yields the protein CASSYLRLAQVTNEQFF.

This chain joins TRBV15 and TRBJ1-1; TRBD1 matches 7 bases. The CDR3 extends over 16 amino acids. J lost 5 bases, V lost 3 bases, and 12 bases had no gene match. Germline CDR1 LNHNV, CDR2 YYDKDF (reference sequence). The CDR3 loop is CATSRLPKGGRTEAFF. CDR3 bases: TGTGCCACCAGCAGGTTACCTAAAGGGGGCCGAACTGAAGCTTTCTTT.

The chain combines TRBV7-9 with TRBJ2-7; 9 bases align to TRBD2. The CDR3 covers 16 residues. J gave up 1 base and V 4 bases, and 8 bases lay outside the gene matches. Germline V gene data show CDR1 as SEHNR and CDR2 as FQNEAQ (reference sequence). This CDR3 is CASSSWTSARSYEQYF. The CDR3, as DNA: TGTGCCAGCAGCTCTTGGACTAGCGCGAGATCCTACGAGCAGTACTTC.

This clonotype was seen a handful of times. The chain combines TRBV20-1 with TRBJ2-7; 11 bases are a match to TRBD2. The CDR3 extends over 14 amino acids. The germline V gene has CDR1 DFQATT and CDR2 SNEGSKA (reference sequence). The junction had 6 bases not matched to a gene; V was cut back by 5 bases and J by 3 bases. CDR3 in DNA: TGCAGTGCTCGGACTAGCGGGTATTTCTACGAGCAGTACTTC. It specifies CSARTSGYFYEQYF.

This clonotype has at least ten counts. CDR3 loop: CAITGRLQETQYF. Written as DNA, the CDR3 is TGTGCCATCACTGGTCGGTTACAAGAGACCCAGTACTTC. V gene TRBV10-3 combines with J gene TRBJ2-5; D is unresolved. Germline CDR1 reads ENHRY; CDR2 reads SYGVKD. V lost 7 bases to trimming and J lost 2 bases, with 11 bases between them. The CDR3 is made up of 13 amino acids.